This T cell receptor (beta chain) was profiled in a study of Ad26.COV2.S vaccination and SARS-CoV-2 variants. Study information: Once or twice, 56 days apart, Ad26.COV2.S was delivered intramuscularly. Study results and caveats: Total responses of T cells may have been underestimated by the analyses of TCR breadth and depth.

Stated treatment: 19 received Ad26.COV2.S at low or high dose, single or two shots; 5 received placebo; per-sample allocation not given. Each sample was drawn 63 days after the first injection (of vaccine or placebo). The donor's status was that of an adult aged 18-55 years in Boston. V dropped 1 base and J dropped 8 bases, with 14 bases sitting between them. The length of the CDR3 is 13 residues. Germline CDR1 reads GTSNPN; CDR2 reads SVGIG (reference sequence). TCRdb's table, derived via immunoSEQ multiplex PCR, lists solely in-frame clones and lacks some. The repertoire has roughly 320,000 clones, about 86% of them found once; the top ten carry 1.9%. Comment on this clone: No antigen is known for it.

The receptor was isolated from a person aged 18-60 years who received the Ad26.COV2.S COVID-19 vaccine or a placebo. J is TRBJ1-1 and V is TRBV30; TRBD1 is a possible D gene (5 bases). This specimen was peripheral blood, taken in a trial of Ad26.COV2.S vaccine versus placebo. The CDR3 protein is CAWSGQSGTEAFF. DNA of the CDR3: TGTGCCTGGAGTGGACAGTCAGGAACGGAAGCTTTCTTT.